Shown below are 22 T cell receptor beta chains from a single sample sequenced in a study of blood T cells in healthy people across ages. Sample-barcoded 5' priming and a J-beta primer mix drove a second PCR of roughly 7 to 11 cycles. TCRdb re-called the 5' RACE reads with MiXCR, one entry per CDR3 protein. The data contain hundreds of thousands of distinct CDR3 sequences, roughly 20% of them seen just once; the ten biggest clones take up under 25%. The sequenced sample was blood. The receptor set was obtained from a man aged 65 to 79 in good health.

This clonotype was seen more than once but under ten times. This chain links TRBV6-1 with TRBJ2-1; D is undetermined. This CDR3 has 16 amino acids. V lost 5 bases and J lost 2, with 16 bases in between. From germline, CDR1 is MNHNS and CDR2 SASEGT. Written as DNA, the CDR3 is TGTGCCAGCAGTCCCCGAGTTCTGTGGGCCTACAATGAGCAGTTCTTC. Protein: CASSPRVLWAYNEQFF.

There are a few counts of this clonotype. The rearrangement links TRBV24-1 to TRBJ2-5; D may be TRBD1 or TRBD2 (5 bases each). Germline lookup yields CDR1 KGHDR and CDR2 SFDVKD. V dropped 6 bases and J dropped 1 base, with 11 bases sitting between them. The CDR3 covers 14 residues. CDR3 amino acids: CATSWDGTQETQYF. The CDR3 DNA sequence: TGTGCCACCAGTTGGGACGGAACCCAAGAGACCCAGTACTTC.

The CDR3 loop reads CASSLGTGKGYEQYF. The DNA of the CDR3 is TGTGCCAGCAGCTTAGGGACAGGGAAGGGTTACGAGCAGTACTTC. The chain combines TRBV7-2 with TRBJ2-7; 8 bases agree with TRBD1. The CDR3 spans 15 residues. J was trimmed by 4 bases and V by 1 base; bases with no gene match: 6. Per the germline V gene, CDR1 is SGHTA and CDR2 is FQGNSA.

This clonotype was picked up a small number of times. This chain connects TRBV9 to TRBJ1-6; D is unclear. V dropped 0 bases and J dropped 0 bases, with 7 bases sitting between them. Germline loops: CDR1 SGDLS, CDR2 YYNGEE. The length of the CDR3 is 16 residues. The CDR3 region has the DNA TGTGCCAGCAGCGTAGACAGAAGCTCCTATAATTCACCCCTCCACTTT. Amino acid sequence: CASSVDRSSYNSPLHF.

This clonotype was detected a few times. The chain joins TRBV6-5 to TRBJ1-2, with D unclear. Germline loops: CDR1 MNHEY, CDR2 SVGAGI. This CDR3 contains 14 residues. V shed 2 bases and J shed 7 bases, with 14 bases lying between them. CDR3 loop: CASSYLDPGRGYTF. DNA for the CDR3: TGTGCCAGCAGTTACCTAGACCCTGGACGTGGCTACACCTTC.

A note on this clonotype: A much larger clone differs from this one at a single base, so this may be a read error. The chain is built from TRBV20-1 and TRBJ2-1; 10 nucleotides line up with TRBD2. The CDR3 extends over 15 amino acids. CDR1 and CDR2 from the germline V gene are DFQATT and SNEGSKA (reference sequence). The CDR3, as DNA: TGCAGTACTAGAATCGGGACTAGCGTAAACAATGAGCAGTTCTTC. Its protein is CSTRIGTSVNNEQFF.

The chain uses TRBV5-6 and TRBJ2-7; D might be TRBD1 or TRBD2, each matching 5 bases. The germline V gene encodes CDR1 SGHDT and CDR2 YYEEEE. Trimming pared 2 bases from V and 1 base from J, leaving 16 bases between. The CDR3 has 16 amino acids. CDR3 in amino acids: CASSLLAREPSYEQYF. The CDR3 nucleotides are TGTGCCAGCAGCTTATTGGCCAGGGAGCCGTCCTACGAGCAGTACTTC.

The V gene is TRBV5-6, the J gene TRBJ1-3, with a tentative D call TRBD1 (5 bases). The CDR3 is 17 residues long. Trimming stripped 2 bases from V and 2 bases from J, with 17 bases between. CDR1 and CDR2 (germline): SGHDT, YYEEEE. The CDR3 protein is CASSFSQGEVTGNTIYF. In DNA, the CDR3 is TGTGCCAGCAGCTTTTCGCAAGGGGAAGTCACTGGAAACACCATATATTTT.

For this clonotype: One end of the junction fails to match germline, which may point to a read error. V gene TRBV4-3 combines with J gene TRBJ1-2, with 8 bases aligning to TRBD1. The CDR3 consists of 15 residues. Germline lookup yields CDR1 LGHNA and CDR2 YSLEER. This chain's CDR3 is CASSQGDRGRYGYTF. The CDR3 nucleotides read TGCGCCAGCAGTCAAGGCGACAGGGGACGCTATGGCTACACCTTC.

This clonotype was counted many times. The V and J genes are TRBV13 and TRBJ2-7; TRBD2 might be the D (6 bases). From germline, CDR1 is PRHDT and CDR2 FYEKMQ (reference sequence). The CDR3 totals 13 residues. Trimming removed 2 bases at V and 3 bases at J, with 8 bases between. The CDR3, as DNA: TGTGCCAGCAGCTTATGGGGGGACTACGAGCAGTACTTC. Its protein is CASSLWGDYEQYF.

The chain combines TRBV20-1 with TRBJ2-4; 14 positions match TRBD2. The CDR3 totals 15 residues. Germline V lookup: CDR1 DFQATT, CDR2 SNEGSKA (reference sequence). V was clipped by 3 bases and J by 6 bases; unmatched bases: 4. CDR3 sequence (DNA): TGCAGTGCTAGGACTAGCGGGAGGGTGTTAAACATTCAGTACTTC. Its protein product is CSARTSGRVLNIQYF.

The chain employs TRBV7-2 and TRBJ1-2; D is unclear. The CDR3 is 17 residues long. The V end lost 5 bases, the J end lost 0 bases, and 19 bases lay between the germline ends. Germline V lookup: CDR1 SGHTA, CDR2 FQGNSA. In DNA, the CDR3 is TGTGCCAGCAGCAAAGGGAAGGGCATCTCCCCTAACTATGGCTACACCTTC. Translation: CASSKGKGISPNYGYTF.

This clonotype was counted only a few times. The chain is built from TRBV5-1 and TRBJ2-3; 9 bases are a match to TRBD1. The V segment lost 7 bases and the J segment 6 bases; nucleotides outside the gene matches: 9. Germline V gives CDR1 SGHRS, CDR2 YFSETQ. This CDR3 has 14 amino acids. CDR3 nucleotides: TGCGCCAGCCTTTCCGGGACAGGGCGCGATACGCAGTATTTT. Protein product: CASLSGTGRDTQYF.

With regard to this clonotype: The junction departs from the called germline gene at one end, perhaps through a read error. The J gene is TRBJ2-5, the V gene TRBV5-5; D tentatively fits TRBD1 or TRBD2 (5 bases each). Germline CDR1 and CDR2: SGHKS and YYEKEE (reference sequence). The CDR3 totals 15 residues. In DNA, the CDR3 is TGTGCCAGCAGCCTTCTCCCGGGGCTCAAAGAGACCCAGTACTTT. Protein sequence: CASSLLPGLKETQYF.

V and J are TRBV7-7 and TRBJ2-1, with 9 bases aligning to TRBD1. Germline CDR1 is SSHAT and CDR2 is FNYEAQ (reference sequence). The CDR3 sequence is 16 residues long. Unmatched junction bases numbered 12, after V lost 5 bases and J lost 7 bases. The CDR3 loop reads CASSQNPGTGRNEQFF. CDR3 bases: TGTGCCAGCAGCCAGAATCCCGGGACAGGGCGGAATGAGCAGTTCTTC.

This clonotype showed up many times. This chain links TRBV5-1 with TRBJ2-3; maybe TRBD2 (6 bases). Germline V gives CDR1 SGHRS, CDR2 YFSETQ. This CDR3 is built from 14 residues. The ends were cut back, 0 bases at V and 5 bases at J, with 10 bases in the middle. This CDR3 is CASSLGGTRDTQYF. The CDR3 bases are TGCGCCAGCAGCTTGGGCGGGACGAGAGATACGCAGTATTTT.

This clonotype came up once. The chain employs TRBV20-1 and TRBJ2-7, with 11 bases matching TRBD2. This CDR3 is built from 13 residues. Germline loops: CDR1 DFQATT, CDR2 SNEGSKA (reference sequence). V was pared by 5 bases and J by 7 bases, with 7 bases of the junction left unmatched. This CDR3 is CSAVTSGVGEQYF. The CDR3 region has the DNA TGCAGTGCTGTGACTAGCGGGGTGGGTGAGCAGTACTTC.

A few counts support this clonotype. The CDR3 region is CATVRGGQETQYF. Here the CDR3 DNA reads TGTGCCACCGTACGTGGAGGCCAAGAGACCCAGTACTTC. The V call is TRBV6-1, the J call TRBJ2-5; tentatively, D is TRBD2 (5 bases). Germline loops: CDR1 MNHNS, CDR2 SASEGT. The CDR3 is made up of 13 amino acids. V was cut by 10 bases and J by 1 base, with 13 bases left in between.

This clonotype has a handful of counts. The chain is built from TRBV5-1 and TRBJ2-7; D remains unclear. This CDR3 has 11 residues. Deletions cut 7 bases from V and 5 bases from J, with 10 bases between. Looked up from germline, CDR1 is SGHRS and CDR2 is YFSETQ. The CDR3 loop is CASPKVHEQYF. CDR3 nucleotide sequence: TGCGCCAGCCCCAAGGTTCACGAGCAGTACTTC.

The chain links TRBV7-2 to TRBJ2-2; no firm D call. V lost 3 bases and J lost 7, with 15 bases in between. The CDR3 is 15 amino acids. CDR1 is SGHTA and CDR2 is FQGNSA in the germline V gene. Here the CDR3 DNA reads TGTGCCAGCAGCTTTCTCCCCCAGGTCGGCGGGGAGCTGTTTTTT. Translation gives CASSFLPQVGGELFF. The complete variable domain, with remaining parts taken from reference TRBV7-2 and TRBJ2-2, reads GAGVSQSPSNKVTEKGKDVELRCDPISGHTALYWYRQSLGQGLEFLIYFQGNSAPDKSGLPSDRFSAERTGGSVSTLTIQRTQQEDSAVYLCASSFLPQVGGELFFGEGSRLTVL.

This clonotype was picked up a small number of times. The V gene is TRBV15, the J gene TRBJ2-2; D is uncertain. The CDR3 contains 15 residues. Germline values: CDR1 LNHNV, CDR2 YYDKDF (reference sequence). Trimming shortened V by 0 bases and J by 4 bases, and 9 bases separated the two germline ends. The CDR3 protein is CATSRELSSTGELFF. For the CDR3, the DNA is TGTGCCACCAGCAGAGAACTTTCGAGCACCGGGGAGCTGTTTTTT. Based on the CDR3 plus reference TRBV15 and TRBJ2-2, the full variable domain is DAMVIQNPRYQVTQFGKPVTLSCSQTLNHNVMYWYQQKSSQAPKLLFHYYDKDFNNEADTPDNFQSRRPNTSFCFLDIRSPGLGDTAMYLCATSRELSSTGELFFGEGSRLTVL.

A few counts support this clonotype. The chain combines TRBV20-1 with TRBJ2-7; TRBD2 aligns across 10 bases. The tail of the sequence fits TRBJ2-1 better, so the J call may be wrong. CDR3 length: 17 amino acids. Germline V gives CDR1 DFQATT, CDR2 SNEGSKA (reference sequence). CDR3 sequence (DNA): TGCAGTGCTACCCATGCATCAAGCGGGGGGGGCTACAATGAGCAGTTCTTC. This encodes CSATHASSGGGYNEQFF.